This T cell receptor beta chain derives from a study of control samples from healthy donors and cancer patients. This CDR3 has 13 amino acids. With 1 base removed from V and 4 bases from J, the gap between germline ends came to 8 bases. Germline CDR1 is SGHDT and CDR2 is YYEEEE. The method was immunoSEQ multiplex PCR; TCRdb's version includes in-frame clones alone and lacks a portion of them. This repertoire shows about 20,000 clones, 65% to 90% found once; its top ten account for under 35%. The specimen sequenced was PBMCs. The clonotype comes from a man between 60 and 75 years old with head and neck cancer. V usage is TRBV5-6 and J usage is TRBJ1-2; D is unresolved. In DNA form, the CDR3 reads TGTGCCAGCAGCTTGTCCGGGTTCTATGGCTACACCTTC. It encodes CASSLSGFYGYTF.